This paragraph reports one T cell receptor beta chain. Sequencing was performed with immunoSEQ multiplex PCR; in TCRdb, only in-frame clones are kept and a portion is missing. The data hold approximately 490,000 clones, with 87% observed a single time. These data belong to a study of blood T cell repertoires in COVID-19. Across the study: COVID-19 samples from acute and convalescent phases originated in the United States, Italy and Spain. In each case, the material was cDNA or gDNA derived from T cells, B-cell-depleted T cells, or PBMCs.

Individuals aged roughly 18 to 100 years were recruited from 24 US areas. Symptom resolution, clearance, or two negative PCRs marked donors in Cohort 3 as recovered. This CDR3 is 14 amino acids long. V lost 6 bases, J lost 8 bases, and 9 bases stayed unmatched. Germline assignment: CDR1 SNHLY and CDR2 FYNNEI. This receptor was obtained from a woman between 18 and 29 years old who had recovered from COVID-19. Sequenced input: PBMCs or T cells enriched from blood (not recorded which). The V and J genes are TRBV2 and TRBJ1-2; 10 nucleotides line up with TRBD1. DNA for the CDR3: TGTGCCAGCAGCGCCGGGGACAGGGGCTGGGGCTACACCTTC. This gives the protein CASSAGDRGWGYTF.